The text below deals with one T cell receptor (beta chain). Data came from immunoSEQ multiplex PCR; TCRdb stores just in-frame clones and leaves some out. The top ten clones hold 5% to 8% of a sample with more than 30,000 clones, around 94% of them seen once. This sample is drawn from a study of control samples from healthy donors and cancer patients. CDR3 length: 15 amino acids. CDR1 and CDR2 from the germline V gene are MNHNS and SASEGT. Deletions cut 7 bases from V and 4 bases from J, with 17 bases between. The sequence was collected from a man in his sixties in good health. The V and J genes are TRBV6-1 and TRBJ1-3; D gene unclear. The material sequenced was blood. The CDR3 region has the DNA TGTGCCAGCATTACCGGACTCTTTCTCGGAAACACCATATATTTT. This gives the protein CASITGLFLGNTIYF.